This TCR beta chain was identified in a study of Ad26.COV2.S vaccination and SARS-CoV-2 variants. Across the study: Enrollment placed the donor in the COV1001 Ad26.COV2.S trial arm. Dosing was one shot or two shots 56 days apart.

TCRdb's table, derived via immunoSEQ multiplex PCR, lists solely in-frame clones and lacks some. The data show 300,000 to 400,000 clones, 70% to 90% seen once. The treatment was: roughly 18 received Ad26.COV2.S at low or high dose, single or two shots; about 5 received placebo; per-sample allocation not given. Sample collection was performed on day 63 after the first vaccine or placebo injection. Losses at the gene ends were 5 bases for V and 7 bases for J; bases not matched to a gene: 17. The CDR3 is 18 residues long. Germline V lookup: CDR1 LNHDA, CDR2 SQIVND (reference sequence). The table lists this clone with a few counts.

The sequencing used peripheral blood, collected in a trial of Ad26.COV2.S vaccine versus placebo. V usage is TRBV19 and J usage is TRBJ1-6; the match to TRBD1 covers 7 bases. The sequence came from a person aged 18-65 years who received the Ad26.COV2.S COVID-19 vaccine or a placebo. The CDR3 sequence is CASSAHLYPDRWNSPLHF. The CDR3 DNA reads TGTGCCAGTAGTGCCCACCTTTACCCGGACAGGTGGAATTCACCCCTCCACTTT. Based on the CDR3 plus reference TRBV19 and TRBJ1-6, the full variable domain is DGGITQSPKYLFRKEGQNVTLSCEQNLNHDAMYWYRQDPGQGLRLIYYSQIVNDFQKGDIAEGYSVSREKKESFPLTVTSAQKNPTAFYLCASSAHLYPDRWNSPLHFGNGTRLTVT.